Shown below are 23 T cell receptor beta chains from a single sample sequenced in a study of T cell responses to AZD1222 COVID-19 vaccine. Produced via immunoSEQ multiplex PCR; TCRdb's table is partial and in-frame only. The repertoire holds 50,000 to 75,000 clones, with around 75% as singletons. The sequenced sample was peripheral blood, obtained on day 0 of AZD1222 vaccination. The receptors shown here come from an adult in good health.

This rearrangement joins TRBV18 to TRBJ1-5, with D unclear. The germline V and J ends were trimmed by 2 bases and 6 bases, with 5 bases remaining between them. The CDR3 has 12 residues. Germline values: CDR1 KGHSH, CDR2 LQKENI. CDR3 in amino acids: CASSPSSQPQHF. In nucleotides, the CDR3 is TGTGCCAGCTCACCATCATCTCAGCCCCAGCATTTT.

This clone was recorded only once. The rearrangement links TRBV10-2 to TRBJ1-2; D is unresolved. With 0 bases removed from V and 0 bases from J, the gap between germline ends came to 5 bases. Germline assignment: CDR1 WSHSY and CDR2 SAAADI. The CDR3 runs 14 residues. CDR3 coding DNA: TGCGCCAGCAGTGAGTCCCAGGCTAACTATGGCTACACCTTC. It translates to CASSESQANYGYTF.

The rearrangement joins TRBV29-1 to TRBJ2-1; 9 bases match TRBD1. The CDR3 sequence is 16 residues long. Germline V lookup: CDR1 SQVTM, CDR2 ANQGSEA. The V segment lost 2 bases and the J segment 4 bases; nucleotides outside the gene matches: 9. In nucleotides, the CDR3 is TGCAGCGTTGAAAGGTTCCAACAGGGGGCATACAATGAGCAGTTCTTC. Residues: CSVERFQQGAYNEQFF.

The rearrangement uses TRBV18 and TRBJ1-1, with D hard to call. Germline CDR1 KGHSH, CDR2 LQKENI. V lost 3 bases and J lost 0, with 8 bases in between. The CDR3 is 14 residues long. CDR3 bases: TGTGCCAGCTCACCGTGGATGATGAACACTGAAGCTTTCTTT. Translating gives CASSPWMMNTEAFF.

The chain recombines TRBV24-1 with TRBJ2-5; 8 bases map to TRBD2. V lost 5 bases to trimming and J lost 1 base; unmatched junction nucleotides: 5. The CDR3 totals 15 residues. CDR1 and CDR2 from the germline V gene are KGHDR and SFDVKD. The CDR3 sequence: CATSASGGPQETQYF. The CDR3, as DNA: TGTGCCACCAGTGCCAGCGGGGGCCCCCAAGAGACCCAGTACTTC.

The genes are TRBV7-2 and TRBJ1-4, with D tentatively TRBD1 (6 bases). CDR3 length: 12 amino acids. V dropped 8 bases and J dropped 3 bases, with 7 bases sitting between them. Germline loops: CDR1 SGHTA, CDR2 FQGNSA. CDR3 in DNA: TGTGCCAGCCGGACAGCTAATGAAAAACTGTTTTTT. It encodes CASRTANEKLFF.

The rearrangement uses TRBV25-1 and TRBJ1-1; no definite D call. The length of the CDR3 is 11 residues. Germline assignment: CDR1 MGHDK and CDR2 SYGVNS. The germline V and J ends were trimmed by 10 bases and 5 bases, with 11 bases remaining between them. This CDR3 reads CATLADTEAFF. The DNA for the CDR3 is TGTGCCACCCTGGCGGATACTGAAGCTTTCTTT.

The rearrangement links TRBV10-3 to TRBJ2-2; 8 nucleotides match TRBD2. This CDR3 has 13 residues. Unmatched junction bases numbered 4, after V lost 8 bases and J lost 5 bases. Germline assignment: CDR1 ENHRY and CDR2 SYGVKD. CDR3 in DNA: TGTGCCATCGCGGGGGGCAGTACCGGGGAGCTGTTTTTT. As protein: CAIAGGSTGELFF.

The chain links TRBV15 to TRBJ1-1; no firm D call. From germline, CDR1 is LNHNV and CDR2 YYDKDF (reference sequence). The CDR3 consists of 14 residues. V dropped 0 bases and J dropped 5 bases, with 10 bases sitting between them. The DNA for the CDR3 is TGTGCCACCAGCAGAGACAGGCGCGAGACTGAAGCTTTCTTT. This encodes CATSRDRRETEAFF.

The chain carries TRBV28 and TRBJ1-1; D gene unclear. Germline CDR1 is MDHEN and CDR2 is SYDVKM. V shed 3 bases and J shed 0 bases, with 5 bases lying between them. This CDR3 spans 13 amino acids. The CDR3 spells CASSFVMNTEAFF. CDR3 bases: TGTGCCAGCAGTTTCGTCATGAACACTGAAGCTTTCTTT.

This chain uses TRBV9 with TRBJ1-4; 8 bases agree with TRBD1. This CDR3 has 16 residues. V dropped 0 bases and J dropped 7; count of bases not matched to a gene: 8. Germline V CDR1 and CDR2: SGDLS, YYNGEE. The CDR3 spells CASSVGGHRGVEKLFF. The DNA for the CDR3 is TGTGCCAGCAGCGTAGGAGGGCACAGGGGGGTTGAAAAACTGTTTTTT.

The rearrangement links TRBV10-3 to TRBJ1-1; D uncertain. In germline, CDR1 is ENHRY, CDR2 SYGVKD. Between the trimmed V and J ends, which lost 3 bases and 2 bases, there was a span of 13 bases. The CDR3 consists of 15 residues. CDR3 bases: TGTGCCATCAGTGACCCGGCTGTTTCAAACACTGAAGCTTTCTTT. Its protein product is CAISDPAVSNTEAFF.

The V gene is TRBV9, the J gene TRBJ2-5, with 8 bases that match TRBD1. V lost 4 bases, J lost 6 bases, and 8 bases stayed unmatched. Germline values: CDR1 SGDLS, CDR2 YYNGEE. This CDR3 has 14 residues. The CDR3 DNA sequence: TGTGCCAGCAGCTCTTCGACAGGGGAGAAGACCCAGTACTTC. This encodes CASSSSTGEKTQYF.

The chain combines TRBV7-2 with TRBJ1-6; D gene unclear. The CDR3 runs to 13 residues. Trimming removed 0 bases from V and 12 bases from J, with 9 bases in between. Germline-derived CDR1 and CDR2 are SGHTA and FQGNSA. In nucleotides, the CDR3 is TGTGCCAGCAGCTTAGCGATGAGGGAACCCCTCCACTTT. Translation gives CASSLAMREPLHF. The whole variable domain, remainder taken from reference TRBV7-2 and TRBJ1-6, is GAGVSQSPSNKVTEKGKDVELRCDPISGHTALYWYRQSLGQGLEFLIYFQGNSAPDKSGLPSDRFSAERTGGSVSTLTIQRTQQEDSAVYLCASSLAMREPLHFGNGTRLTVT.

The V and J genes are TRBV7-8 and TRBJ1-1; D possibly corresponds to TRBD1 (5 bases). Trimming took 2 bases from V and 3 from J, leaving 7 bases between them. The germline CDR1 and CDR2 sequences are SGHVS and FQNEAQ. CDR3 length: 13 amino acids. CDR3 in amino acids: CASSLRGDTEAFF. CDR3 nucleotides: TGTGCCAGCAGCTTAAGGGGTGACACTGAAGCTTTCTTT.

In this sample, this clone turned up once. J is TRBJ2-5 and V is TRBV27, with 10 bases aligning to TRBD1. Germline V gives CDR1 MNHEY, CDR2 SMNVEV (reference sequence). V shed 3 bases and J 4 bases; nucleotides not matched to a gene: 5. The CDR3 is 15 amino acids. CDR3 residues: CASSLGQGPRETQYF. In DNA form, the CDR3 reads TGTGCCAGCAGTTTGGGACAGGGGCCCCGAGAGACCCAGTACTTC.

The chain joins TRBV9 to TRBJ1-1; D call uncertain. With 3 bases removed from V and 4 bases from J, the gap between germline ends came to 10 bases. CDR3 size: 13 residues. Germline CDR1 SGDLS, CDR2 YYNGEE. CDR3 sequence reads: CASSADSGTEAFF. CDR3 nucleotide sequence: TGTGCCAGCAGCGCGGATTCTGGCACTGAAGCTTTCTTT.

V usage is TRBV6-6 and J usage is TRBJ1-5; the D is unclear. In germline, CDR1 is MNHNY, CDR2 SVGAGI (reference sequence). The CDR3 consists of 14 residues. The V end was cut by 5 bases, the J end by 2 bases, with 10 bases between. The CDR3 spells CASSMLAGNQPQHF. The CDR3 nucleotides read TGTGCCAGCAGTATGTTAGCCGGCAATCAGCCCCAGCATTTT.

This clone was counted between two and nine times. This sequence joins TRBV10-3 and TRBJ1-2, with 9 bases identical to TRBD1. This CDR3 contains 11 residues. With 8 bases clipped from V and 9 bases from J, the junction kept 4 bases outside the gene matches. CDR1 and CDR2 from the germline V gene are ENHRY and SYGVKD. The CDR3 region has the DNA TGTGCCATCGGACAGGGGAAGAGCTACACCTTC. Translated: CAIGQGKSYTF.

The chain employs TRBV11-2 and TRBJ2-3, with 7 bases matching TRBD1. The junction had 14 bases not matched to a gene; V was cut back by 5 bases and J by 0 bases. The CDR3 spans 18 residues. Looked up from germline, CDR1 is SGHAT and CDR2 is FQNNGV. The CDR3 DNA sequence: TGTGCCAGCAGCCCATTAGGCTTGACAGGGTCCAGCACAGATACGCAGTATTTT. Translated: CASSPLGLTGSSTDTQYF.

J is TRBJ1-5 and V is TRBV4-3; TRBD1 is a possible D gene (5 bases). With 1 base removed from V and 4 bases from J, the gap between germline ends came to 11 bases. The CDR3 sequence is 15 residues long. The germline gives CDR1 LGHNA, CDR2 YSLEER. This CDR3 is CASSQGGTVNQPQHF. The CDR3 DNA is TGCGCCAGCAGCCAAGGAGGGACGGTGAATCAGCCCCAGCATTTT.

V is TRBV7-2 and J is TRBJ1-5, with a tentative D call TRBD1 (6 bases). Germline loops: CDR1 SGHTA, CDR2 FQGNSA. The CDR3 length is 14 residues. Trimming removed 7 bases from V and 6 bases from J, with 16 bases in between. CDR3 sequence: CASNPGGPGQPQHF. The CDR3 bases are TGTGCCAGCAACCCCGGGGGGCCCGGTCAGCCCCAGCATTTT.

The gene calls are TRBV6-1 and TRBJ1-1; D is undetermined. The CDR3 consists of 19 residues. Germline loops: CDR1 MNHNS, CDR2 SASEGT. Trimming shortened V by 4 bases and J by 5 bases, and 29 bases separated the two germline ends. The CDR3 DNA reads as TGTGCCAGCAGTGGCGAACTAGGGATTGAGTCTTCCCGCGGGACTGAAGCTTTCTTT. Its translation: CASSGELGIESSRGTEAFF.